This T cell receptor (beta chain) was sequenced in a study of shared clonotypes between healthy human individuals. Overall study findings and caveats: A handful of donors had about 5% of their naive CD4 clonotypes in common.

CD45RO-negative, CCR7-selected cells formed the naive CD8 fraction, which excluded terminally differentiated effector memory CD45RA+ cells. Regarding this clone: Its antigen remains unknown.

Produced via immunoSEQ multiplex PCR; TCRdb's table is partial and in-frame only. In the table there are nearly 2 million clones, over 85% of which are singletons. The CDR3 is made up of 14 amino acids. Germline V lookup: CDR1 SEHNR, CDR2 FQNEAQ (reference sequence). V trimming: 5 bases; J trimming: 4 bases; junction bases outside the gene matches: 6. The source material was naive CD8+ T cells sorted from blood. V and J are TRBV7-9 and TRBJ2-7; 9 nucleotides align to TRBD2. The receptor comes from a man aged 18 to 35 in good health. CDR3 nucleotides: TGTGCCAGCAGCCTTGGACTAGCGTGGTACGAGCAGTACTTC. Translating it yields CASSLGLAWYEQYF.